The present entry profiles one T cell receptor (beta chain) with its context. Its specific antigen is unknown. Base qualities are not provided; no much larger clone lies one nucleotide away. The sample comes from a study of blood T cell repertoires in COVID-19 (dated by TCRdb to the early 2020s). With regard to the full study: Samples covering the acute and convalescent phases of COVID-19 were provided by collaborators in the United States, Italy and Spain. Samples were obtained from the ongoing ImmuneRACE study (first 160 participants) and from some 1,300 subjects provided by 6 global collaborators. The sample metadata nearly always contained a de-identified subject ID, COVID-19 status, age in years and sex. The repertoires were released in a freely available public database intended as a resource for research on the immune response to SARS-CoV-2. Subjects who had been exposed to COVID-19, were actively infected with it, or had recovered from it provided the deeply sampled blood TCRbeta repertoires that made up the dataset. Where available, HLA class I and class II types were taken from metadata supplied by the sample provider and were not determined by assay-based typing. The material from the prospective study consisted of cDNA or gDNA derived from T cells, B-cell-depleted T cells, or PBMCs. Broad study findings and their caveats: How much clinical and demographic metadata was included differed by source and by participant, and the metadata was provided uncurated.

TCRbeta CDR3 regions were amplified from genomic DNA using the immunoSEQ Assay, a bias-controlled multiplex PCR. In the paper's pipeline: Within the assay, amplification of reference gene primers was used to estimate how many nucleated cells each sample contained. To quantify the absolute abundance of each unique TCRbeta CDR3 rearrangement, sequence reads were collapsed and filtered. For each sample, productive Simpson clonality was calculated by taking the square root of Simpson's diversity index across productive rearrangements. TCRdb took this table from immuneACCESS and kept in-frame rearrangements with V and J called. Such tables lack part of the clones; where checked against another copy, unresolved V genes explain under half of the gap, and the rest is unexplained. V and J calls and clone size follow that table, whereas D and trimming were derived from the DNA. Here the sample has more than 150,000 clones; approximately 80% occur a single time. The ten largest clones represent about 14% of the sample.

Each collaborating institution followed its own protocols to collect whole blood in K2EDTA tubes. For TCRbeta analysis, collaborator samples were shipped as frozen whole blood, as isolated PBMCs, or as DNA extracted from either sample type. Sequenced sample: peripheral blood. This clonotype was obtained from a woman older than 75 with acute or convalescent COVID-19.

The DNA sequence reads TGTGCCAGCAGCCTGGGGGGGGGTGCTAACTATGGCTACACCTTC. The encoded protein is CASSLGGGANYGYTF. Rearrangement joined TRBV7-2 to TRBJ1-2; TRBD1 is a possible D gene, resting on 5 matching bases. Including the terminal cysteine and phenylalanine, the CDR3 comprises 15 residues. Only CDR3 DNA remains: 45 bases, in frame from the first base. The junction carries 13 bases between V and J, which are trimmed by 5 bases and 0 bases respectively. Per the germline V gene, SGHTA is the CDR1 and FQGNSA is the CDR2.